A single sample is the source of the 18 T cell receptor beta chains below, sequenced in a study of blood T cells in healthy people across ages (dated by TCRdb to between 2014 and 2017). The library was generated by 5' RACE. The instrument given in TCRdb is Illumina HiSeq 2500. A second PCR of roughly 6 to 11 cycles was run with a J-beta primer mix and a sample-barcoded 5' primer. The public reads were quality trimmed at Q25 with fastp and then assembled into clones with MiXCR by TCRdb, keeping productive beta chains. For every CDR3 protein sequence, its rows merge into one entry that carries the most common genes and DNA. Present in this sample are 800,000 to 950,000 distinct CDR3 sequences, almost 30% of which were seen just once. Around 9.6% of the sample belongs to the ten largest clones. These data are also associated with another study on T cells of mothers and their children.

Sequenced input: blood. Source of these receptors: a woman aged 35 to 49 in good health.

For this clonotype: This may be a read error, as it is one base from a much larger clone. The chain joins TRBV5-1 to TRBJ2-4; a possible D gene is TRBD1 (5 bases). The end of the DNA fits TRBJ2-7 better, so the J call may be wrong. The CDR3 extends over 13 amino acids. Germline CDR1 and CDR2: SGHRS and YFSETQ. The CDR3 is CASSPSGHREQYF. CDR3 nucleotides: TGCGCCAGCAGCCCCTCAGGACACCGCGAGCAGTACTTC.

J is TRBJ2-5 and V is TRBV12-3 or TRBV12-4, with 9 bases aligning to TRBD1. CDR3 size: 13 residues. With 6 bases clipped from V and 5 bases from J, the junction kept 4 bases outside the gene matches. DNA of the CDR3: TGTGCCAGCAGAGACAGGGGGTGGGAGACCCAGTACTTC. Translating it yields CASRDRGWETQYF.

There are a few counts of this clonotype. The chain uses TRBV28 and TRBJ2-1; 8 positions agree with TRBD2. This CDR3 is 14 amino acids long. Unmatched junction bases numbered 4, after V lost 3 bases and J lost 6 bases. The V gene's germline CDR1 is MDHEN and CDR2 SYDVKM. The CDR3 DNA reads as TGTGCCAGCAGTTTGGGGACTAGGGGCAATGAGCAGTTCTTC. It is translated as CASSLGTRGNEQFF. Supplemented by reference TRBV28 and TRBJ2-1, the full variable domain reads DVKVTQSSRYLVKRTGEKVFLECVQDMDHENMFWYRQDPGLGLRLIYFSYDVKMKEKGDIPEGYSVSREKKERFSLILESASTNQTSMYLCASSLGTRGNEQFFGPGTRLTVL.

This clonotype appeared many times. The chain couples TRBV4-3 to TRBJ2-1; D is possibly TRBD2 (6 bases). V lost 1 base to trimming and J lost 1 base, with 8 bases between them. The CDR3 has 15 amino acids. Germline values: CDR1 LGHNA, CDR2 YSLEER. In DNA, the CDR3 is TGCGCCAGCAGCCAAGGGACTACTTCCTACAATGAGCAGTTCTTC. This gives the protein CASSQGTTSYNEQFF.

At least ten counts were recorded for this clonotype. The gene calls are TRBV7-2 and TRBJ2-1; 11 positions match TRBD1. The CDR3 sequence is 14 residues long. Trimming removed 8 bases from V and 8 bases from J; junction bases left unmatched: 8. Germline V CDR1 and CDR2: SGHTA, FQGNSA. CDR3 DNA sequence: TGTGCCAGCTTGGACAGGGGGCTAGGCCATGAGCAGTTCTTC. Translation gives CASLDRGLGHEQFF. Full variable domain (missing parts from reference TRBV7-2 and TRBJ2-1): GAGVSQSPSNKVTEKGKDVELRCDPISGHTALYWYRQSLGQGLEFLIYFQGNSAPDKSGLPSDRFSAERTGGSVSTLTIQRTQQEDSAVYLCASLDRGLGHEQFFGPGTRLTVL.

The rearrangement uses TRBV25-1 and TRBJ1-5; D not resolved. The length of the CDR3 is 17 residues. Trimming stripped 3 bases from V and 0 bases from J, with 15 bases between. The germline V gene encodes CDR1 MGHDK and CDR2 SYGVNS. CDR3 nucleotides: TGTGCCAGCAGTGAGTCCCAGGTGAAGGGTAGCAATCAGCCCCAGCATTTT. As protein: CASSESQVKGSNQPQHF.

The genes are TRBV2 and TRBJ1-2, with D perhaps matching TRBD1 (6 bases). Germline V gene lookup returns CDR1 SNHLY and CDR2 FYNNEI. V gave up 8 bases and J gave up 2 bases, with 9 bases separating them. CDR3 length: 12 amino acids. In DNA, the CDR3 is TGTGCCAGCCGGGGGCTAAACTATGGCTACACCTTC. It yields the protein CASRGLNYGYTF.

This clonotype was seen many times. In DNA, the CDR3 is TGCAGCGTTGCTCAGGGCGGCCGCTCCTACAATGAGCAGTTCTTC. It is translated as CSVAQGGRSYNEQFF. This chain connects TRBV29-1 to TRBJ2-1, with a weak D call TRBD1 (5 bases). The germline V and J ends were trimmed by 4 bases and 0 bases, with 13 bases remaining between them. CDR3 length equals 15 residues. The V gene's germline CDR1 is SQVTM and CDR2 ANQGSEA.

CDR3 loop: CASSPRQSTNEKLFF. In DNA form, the CDR3 reads TGCGCCAGCAGCCCCCGACAGTCAACTAATGAAAAACTGTTTTTT. V and J are TRBV5-1 and TRBJ1-4; possibly TRBD1 for D (5 bases). The V end was cut by 4 bases, the J end by 0 bases, with 10 bases between. Germline lookup yields CDR1 SGHRS and CDR2 YFSETQ. The CDR3 loop spans 15 amino acids.

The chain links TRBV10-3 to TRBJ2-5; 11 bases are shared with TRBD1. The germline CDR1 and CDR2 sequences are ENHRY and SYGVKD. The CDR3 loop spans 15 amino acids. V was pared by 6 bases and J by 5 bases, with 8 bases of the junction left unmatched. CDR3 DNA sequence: TGTGCCATCAGCGGACAGGGGGCACCAAAGGAGACCCAGTACTTC. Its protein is CAISGQGAPKETQYF.

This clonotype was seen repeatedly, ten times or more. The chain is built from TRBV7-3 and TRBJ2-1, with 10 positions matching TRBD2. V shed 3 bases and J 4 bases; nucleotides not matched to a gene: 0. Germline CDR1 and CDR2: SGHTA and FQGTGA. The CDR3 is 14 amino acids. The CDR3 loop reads CASSLTSGYNEQFF. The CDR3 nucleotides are TGTGCCAGCAGCTTGACTAGCGGGTACAATGAGCAGTTCTTC.

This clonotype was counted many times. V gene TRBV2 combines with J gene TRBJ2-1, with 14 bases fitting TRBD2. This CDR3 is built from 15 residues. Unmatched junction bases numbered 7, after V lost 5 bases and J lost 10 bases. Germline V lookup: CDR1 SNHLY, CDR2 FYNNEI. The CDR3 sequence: CASSRLAGGLGEQFF. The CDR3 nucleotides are TGTGCCAGCAGTAGACTAGCGGGGGGGCTAGGAGAGCAGTTCTTC.

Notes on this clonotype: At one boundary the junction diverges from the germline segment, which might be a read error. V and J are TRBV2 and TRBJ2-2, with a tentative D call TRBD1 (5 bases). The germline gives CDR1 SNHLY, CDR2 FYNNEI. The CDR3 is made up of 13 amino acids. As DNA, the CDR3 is TGTGCCAGCAGGGAAGGGGAAACCGGGGAGCTGTTTTTT. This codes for CASREGETGELFF.

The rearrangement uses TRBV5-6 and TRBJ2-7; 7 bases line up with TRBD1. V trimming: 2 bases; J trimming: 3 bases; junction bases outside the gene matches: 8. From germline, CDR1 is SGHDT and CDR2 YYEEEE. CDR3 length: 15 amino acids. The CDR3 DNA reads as TGTGCCAGCAGCTTCACGACCGGGACAGTCTACGAGCAGTACTTC. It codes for CASSFTTGTVYEQYF.

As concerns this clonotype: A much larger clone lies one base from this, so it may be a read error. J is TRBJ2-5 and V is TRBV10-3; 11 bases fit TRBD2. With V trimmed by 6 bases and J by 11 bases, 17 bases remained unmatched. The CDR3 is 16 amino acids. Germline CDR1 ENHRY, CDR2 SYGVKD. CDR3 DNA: TGTGCCATCAGCGACTCGACTAGCGGGGTTAGAGATGAGCAGTACTTC. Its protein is CAISDSTSGVRDEQYF.

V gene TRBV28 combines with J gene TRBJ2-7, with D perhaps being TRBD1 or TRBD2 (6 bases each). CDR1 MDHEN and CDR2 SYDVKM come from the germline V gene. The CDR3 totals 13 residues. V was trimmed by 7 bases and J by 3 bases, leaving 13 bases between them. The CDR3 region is CASTLEGVYEQYF. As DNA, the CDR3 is TGTGCCAGCACCCTGGAGGGGGTCTACGAGCAGTACTTC.

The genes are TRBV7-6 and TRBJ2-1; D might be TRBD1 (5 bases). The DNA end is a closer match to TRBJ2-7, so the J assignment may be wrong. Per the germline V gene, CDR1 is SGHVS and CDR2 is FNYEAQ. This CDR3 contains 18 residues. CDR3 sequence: CASSEEVAGKGFYNEQYF. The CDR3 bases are TGTGCCAGCAGCGAAGAGGTGGCTGGGAAGGGGTTCTACAATGAGCAGTACTTC.

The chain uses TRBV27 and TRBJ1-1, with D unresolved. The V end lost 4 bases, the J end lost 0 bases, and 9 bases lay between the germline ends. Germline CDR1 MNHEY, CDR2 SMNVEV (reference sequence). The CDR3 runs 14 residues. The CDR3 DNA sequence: TGTGCCAGCAGTTGGGAGGGAATGAACACTGAAGCTTTCTTT. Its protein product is CASSWEGMNTEAFF.